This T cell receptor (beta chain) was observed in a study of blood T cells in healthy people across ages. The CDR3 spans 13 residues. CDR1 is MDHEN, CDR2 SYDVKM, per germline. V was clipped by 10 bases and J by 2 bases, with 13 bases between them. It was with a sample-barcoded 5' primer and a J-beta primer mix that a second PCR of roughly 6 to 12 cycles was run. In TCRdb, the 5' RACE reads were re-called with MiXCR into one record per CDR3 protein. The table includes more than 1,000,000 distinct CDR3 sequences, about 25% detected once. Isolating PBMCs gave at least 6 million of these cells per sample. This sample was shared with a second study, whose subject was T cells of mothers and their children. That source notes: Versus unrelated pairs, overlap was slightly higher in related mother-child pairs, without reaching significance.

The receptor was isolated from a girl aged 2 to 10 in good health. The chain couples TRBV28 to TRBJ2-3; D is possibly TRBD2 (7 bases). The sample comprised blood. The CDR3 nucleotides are TGTGCCACCGGCGGGGGCTTCACAGATACGCAGTATTTT. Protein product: CATGGGFTDTQYF.